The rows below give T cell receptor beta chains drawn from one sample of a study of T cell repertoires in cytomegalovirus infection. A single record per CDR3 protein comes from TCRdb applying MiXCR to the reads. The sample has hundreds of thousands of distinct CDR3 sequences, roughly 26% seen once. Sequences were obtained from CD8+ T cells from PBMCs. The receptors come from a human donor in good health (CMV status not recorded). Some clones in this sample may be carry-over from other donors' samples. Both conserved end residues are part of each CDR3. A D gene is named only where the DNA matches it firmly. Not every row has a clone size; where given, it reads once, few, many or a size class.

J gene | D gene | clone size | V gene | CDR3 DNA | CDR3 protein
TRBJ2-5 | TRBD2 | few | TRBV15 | TGTGCCACCAGCAGAGATGGCCAGCGGGGACAAGAGACCCAGTACTTC | CATSRDGQRGQETQYF
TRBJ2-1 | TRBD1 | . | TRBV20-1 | TGCAGTGCTAGAACTACGGGACAGGGTTCCTACAATGAGCAGTTCTTC | CSARTTGQGSYNEQFF
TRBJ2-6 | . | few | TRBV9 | TGTGCCAGCAGCCGGGGGCGTGGGGCCAACGTCCTGACTTTC | CASSRGRGANVLTF
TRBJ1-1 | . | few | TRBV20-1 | TGCAGTGCTAGAGTTCGGGGACGCACTGAAGCTTTCTTT | CSARVRGRTEAFF
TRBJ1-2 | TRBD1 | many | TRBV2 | TGTGCCAGTTTCCTTGGACAGGGGACCTATGGCTACACCTTC | CASFLGQGTYGYTF
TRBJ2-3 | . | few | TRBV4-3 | TGCGCCAGCAGCCAAGGACTAGTTAAGGGCACAGATACGCAGTATTTT | CASSQGLVKGTDTQYF
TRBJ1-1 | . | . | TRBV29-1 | TGCAGCGTTGAAGATGGTCAGGGGACTGAAGCTTTCTTT | CSVEDGQGTEAFF
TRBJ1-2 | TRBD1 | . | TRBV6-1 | TGTGCCAGCAGTGGACTTCCGGGACAGTCAAACTATGGCTACACCTTC | CASSGLPGQSNYGYTF
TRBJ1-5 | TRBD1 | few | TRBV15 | TGTGCCACCAGGACAGGGGGCAATCAGCCCCAGCATTTT | CATRTGGNQPQHF
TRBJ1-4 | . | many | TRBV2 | TGTGCCAGCAGTGGCCTTGAAAAACTGTTTTTT | CASSGLEKLFF
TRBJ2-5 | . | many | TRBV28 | TGTGCCAGCAGTTTGACGGGTAACAGGGTTCAAGAGACCCAGTACTTC | CASSLTGNRVQETQYF
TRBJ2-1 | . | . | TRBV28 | TGTGTCAGCAGTTTAGCAGGCTACAATGAGCAGTTCTTC | CVSSLAGYNEQFF
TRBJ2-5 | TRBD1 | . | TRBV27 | TGTGCCAGCAGTTTCAGGGGGCGCCCAGAGACCCAGTACTTC | CASSFRGRPETQYF
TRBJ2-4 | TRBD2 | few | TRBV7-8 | TGTGCCAGCAGTCCTCGGGGGGAGATTTGGACCAAAAACATTCAGTACTTC | CASSPRGEIWTKNIQYF
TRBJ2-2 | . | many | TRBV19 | TGTGCCAGTAGTATGTCGGGAACCGGGGAGCTGTTTTTT | CASSMSGTGELFF
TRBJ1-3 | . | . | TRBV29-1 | TGCAGCGTTCGGAGTTTCGGGTCTGGAAACACCATATATTTT | CSVRSFGSGNTIYF
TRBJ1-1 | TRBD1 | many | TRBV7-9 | TGTGCCAGCAGCTTAGAGGGTAGGGGACAGGGGGCACGAGCTTTCTTT | CASSLEGRGQGARAFF
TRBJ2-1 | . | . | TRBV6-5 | TGTGCCAGCAGCCCGGCCGCCGACAGCTCTCAGTTCTTC | CASSPAADSSQFF
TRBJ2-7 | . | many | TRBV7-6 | TGTGCCAGCAGCCTCCGACAGGACTACGAGCAGTACTTC | CASSLRQDYEQYF
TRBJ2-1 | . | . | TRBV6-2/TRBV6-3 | TGTGCCAGCAGTTACGGGGGGGCGGTTTCCTACAATGAGCAGTTCTTC | CASSYGGAVSYNEQFF
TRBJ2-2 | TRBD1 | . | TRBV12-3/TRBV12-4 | TGTGCCAGCAGCCCTCCCAGGGGGCGCCGGGCCGGGGAGCTGTTTTTT | CASSPPRGRRAGELFF
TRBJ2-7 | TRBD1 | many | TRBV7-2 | TGTGCCAGCAGCTTCCGGGACAGGTACCTTAACTACGAGCAGTACTTC | CASSFRDRYLNYEQYF